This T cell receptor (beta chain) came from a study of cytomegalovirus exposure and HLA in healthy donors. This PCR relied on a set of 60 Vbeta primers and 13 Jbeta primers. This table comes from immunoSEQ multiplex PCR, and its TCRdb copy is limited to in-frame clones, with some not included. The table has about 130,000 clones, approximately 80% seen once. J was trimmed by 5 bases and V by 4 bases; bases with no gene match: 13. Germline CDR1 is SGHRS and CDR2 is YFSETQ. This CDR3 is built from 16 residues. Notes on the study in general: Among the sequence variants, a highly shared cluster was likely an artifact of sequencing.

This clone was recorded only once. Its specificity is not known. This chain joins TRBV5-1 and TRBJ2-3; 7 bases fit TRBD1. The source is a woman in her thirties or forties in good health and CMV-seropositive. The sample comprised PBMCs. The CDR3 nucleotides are TGCGCCAGCAGCGTCCCACGGGACAGTTTGGGAGATACGCAGTATTTT. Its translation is CASSVPRDSLGDTQYF.